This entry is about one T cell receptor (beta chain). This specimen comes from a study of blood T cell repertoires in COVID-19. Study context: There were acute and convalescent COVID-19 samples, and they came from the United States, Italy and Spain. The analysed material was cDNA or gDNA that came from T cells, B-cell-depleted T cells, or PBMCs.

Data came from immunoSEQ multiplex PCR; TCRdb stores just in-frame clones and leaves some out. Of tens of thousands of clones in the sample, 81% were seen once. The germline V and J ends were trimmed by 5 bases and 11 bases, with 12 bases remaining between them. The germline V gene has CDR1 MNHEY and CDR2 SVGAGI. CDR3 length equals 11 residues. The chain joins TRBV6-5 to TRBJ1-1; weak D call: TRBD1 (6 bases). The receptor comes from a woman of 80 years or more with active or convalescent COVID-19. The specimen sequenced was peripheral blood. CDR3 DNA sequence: TGTGCCAGCAGTACCCAGGGGCGGGCTTTCTTT. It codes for CASSTQGRAFF.